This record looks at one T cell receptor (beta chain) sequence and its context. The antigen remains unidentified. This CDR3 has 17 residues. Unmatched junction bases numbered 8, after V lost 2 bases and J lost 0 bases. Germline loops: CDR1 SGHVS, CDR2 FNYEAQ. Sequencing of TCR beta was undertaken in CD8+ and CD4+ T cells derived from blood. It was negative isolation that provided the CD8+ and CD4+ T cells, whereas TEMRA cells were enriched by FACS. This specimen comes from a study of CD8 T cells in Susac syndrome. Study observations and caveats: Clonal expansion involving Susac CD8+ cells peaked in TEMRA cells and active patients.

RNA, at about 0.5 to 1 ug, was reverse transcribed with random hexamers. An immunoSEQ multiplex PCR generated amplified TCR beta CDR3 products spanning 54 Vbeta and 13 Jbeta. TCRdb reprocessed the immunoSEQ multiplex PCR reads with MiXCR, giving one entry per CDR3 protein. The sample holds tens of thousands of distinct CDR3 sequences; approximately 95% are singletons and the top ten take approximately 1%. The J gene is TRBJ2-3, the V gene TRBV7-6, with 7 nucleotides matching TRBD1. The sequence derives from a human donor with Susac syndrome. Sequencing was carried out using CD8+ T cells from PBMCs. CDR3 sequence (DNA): TGTGCCAGCAGCTTACGAGAGACAGGGCTGAGCACAGATACGCAGTATTTT. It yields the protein CASSLRETGLSTDTQYF.